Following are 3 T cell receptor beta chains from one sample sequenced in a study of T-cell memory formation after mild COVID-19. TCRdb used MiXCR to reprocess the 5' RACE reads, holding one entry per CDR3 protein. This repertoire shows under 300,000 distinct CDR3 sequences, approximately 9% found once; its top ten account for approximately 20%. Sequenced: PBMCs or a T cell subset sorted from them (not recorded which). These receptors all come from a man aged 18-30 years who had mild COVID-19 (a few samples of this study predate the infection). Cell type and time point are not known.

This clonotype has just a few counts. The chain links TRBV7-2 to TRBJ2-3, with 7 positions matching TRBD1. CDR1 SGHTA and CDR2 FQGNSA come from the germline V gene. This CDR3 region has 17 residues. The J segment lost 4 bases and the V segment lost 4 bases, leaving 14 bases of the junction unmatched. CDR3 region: CASSSRQGGFIADTQYF. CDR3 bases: TGTGCCAGCAGCTCCAGACAGGGTGGGTTTATAGCAGATACGCAGTATTTT.

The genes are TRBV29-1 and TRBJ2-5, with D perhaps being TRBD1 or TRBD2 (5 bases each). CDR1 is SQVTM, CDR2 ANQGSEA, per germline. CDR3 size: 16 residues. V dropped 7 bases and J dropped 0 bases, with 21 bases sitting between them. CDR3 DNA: TGCAGCGCCCTTTACCGGGACGGATGGTACCAAGAGACCCAGTACTTC. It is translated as CSALYRDGWYQETQYF.

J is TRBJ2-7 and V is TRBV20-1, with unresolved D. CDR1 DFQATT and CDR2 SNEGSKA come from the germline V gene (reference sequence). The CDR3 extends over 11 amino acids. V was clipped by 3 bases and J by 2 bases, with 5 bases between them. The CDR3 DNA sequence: TGCAGTGCTAGGGCCGCCTACGAGCAGTACTTC. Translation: CSARAAYEQYF.